This T cell receptor delta chain was sequenced in a study of gamma-delta T cells after stem cell transplantation. Germline CDR1 is TSWWSYY and CDR2 is QGS. The CDR3 covers 16 residues. V lost 4 bases, J lost 8 bases, and 23 bases lay in between. TCRdb re-called clones from the RT-PCR reads via CATT. This sample carries roughly 12,000 delta-chain clones, around 42% of them seen once, and the ten largest clones take roughly 2.8%. The TCR originated in a human donor. It is not recorded whose cells these are; they may come from a transplant donor. The specimen sequenced was gamma-delta T cells. The chain combines TRDV1 with TRDJ1; no reliable D call. This CDR3 is CALGVRPVLSKSKLIF. DNA of the CDR3: TGTGCTCTTGGGGTCCGACCTGTCCTCTCTAAGTCCAAACTCATCTTT.